Below are 26 T cell receptor beta chains sequenced from a single sample in a study of T cells in Graves' hyperthyroidism and ophthalmopathy. Researchers amplified the TCR beta CDR3 regions from RNA transcripts. The TCR CDR3 first-round RT-PCR relied on the HTBI primer set. TCRdb re-analysed the multiplex PCR reads in MiXCR, keeping a single row per CDR3 protein. The sample holds over 700,000 distinct CDR3 sequences, over 35% seen once. The sample was blood. The receptor set was obtained from a man between 18 and 29 years old with Graves' hyperthyroidism.

DNA for the CDR3: TGTGCCAGCAGTGAAGCGCCCGGGGGCCCCGGGGAGCTGTTTTTT. It encodes CASSEAPGGPGELFF. The rearrangement links TRBV12-3 or TRBV12-4 to TRBJ2-2; perhaps D is TRBD1 or TRBD2 (6 bases each). Trimming pared 5 bases from V and 6 bases from J, leaving 16 bases between. This CDR3 is built from 15 residues.

The V gene is TRBV6-5, the J gene TRBJ1-1; D may be TRBD1 (5 bases). The CDR3 contains 12 residues. Trimming removed 7 bases from V and 11 bases from J, with 17 bases in between. Germline CDR1 is MNHEY and CDR2 is SVGAGI. The CDR3 reads CASNRGAAEAFF. The CDR3 coding sequence is TGTGCCAGCAACCGAGGGGCCGCAGAGGCTTTCTTT.

Points on this clonotype: A single base separates this from a much larger clone, so it may be a read error. The chain links TRBV10-3 to TRBJ1-1; D gene ambiguous. Germline V gene data show CDR1 as ENHRY and CDR2 as SYGVKD. There are 14 residues in the CDR3. Trimming left V 4 bases short and J 1 base short, with 10 bases between. DNA for the CDR3: TGTGCCATCAGTGGAGGCCAGACGAACACTGAAGCTTTCTTT. Translation: CAISGGQTNTEAFF.

CDR3 nucleotide sequence: TGTGCCAGCAGCCCCCTGGGGGCGGGGGACGAGCAGTACTTC. Its protein product is CASSPLGAGDEQYF. The chain carries TRBV12-3 or TRBV12-4 and TRBJ2-7, with a possible D match to TRBD2 (7 bases). Trimming pared 6 bases from V and 5 bases from J, leaving 17 bases between. This CDR3 contains 14 residues.

The genes are TRBV10-2 and TRBJ2-5; 7 nucleotides line up with TRBD1. Germline CDR1 WSHSY, CDR2 SAAADI. Trimming at V came to 4 bases and at J to 4 bases, leaving 12 bases not matched to a gene. This CDR3 is built from 16 residues. The CDR3 DNA is TGCGCCAGCAGTGGGAGAGAGGGGGCCCGGGGAGAGACCCAGTACTTC. Translation: CASSGREGARGETQYF.

For this clonotype: A read error may explain this, as a much larger clone is one base away. The V and J genes are TRBV10-3 and TRBJ1-1; TRBD1 might be the D (6 bases). The CDR3 runs 15 residues. Germline V CDR1 and CDR2: ENHRY, SYGVKD. In DNA form, the CDR3 reads TGTGCCATCAGTGAGTCTAAGGGGGTATCCACTGGAGCTTTCTTT. This translates into CAISESKGVSTGAFF.

Worth noting for this clonotype: An end of the junction does not agree with germline; a read error may underlie this. The rearrangement links TRBV10-3 to TRBJ1-1; no definite D call. Germline V gene data show CDR1 as ENHRY and CDR2 as SYGVKD. The CDR3 contains 13 residues. The CDR3, as DNA: TGTGCCAGCAGTGAAGAGCAGGCCACTGAAGCTTTCTTT. Translating gives CASSEEQATEAFF.

The chain employs TRBV2 and TRBJ2-7; tentative D call: TRBD1 (6 bases). The CDR3 totals 12 residues. From germline, CDR1 is SNHLY and CDR2 FYNNEI. V lost 8 bases and J 12 bases, leaving 20 bases between the germline ends. CDR3 sequence (DNA): TGTGCCAGCCGCCTCCGGGACACAAGGAGGTACTTC. This sequence encodes CASRLRDTRRYF.

The chain joins TRBV19 to TRBJ1-5; TRBD1 matches 8 bases. Germline-derived CDR1 and CDR2 are LNHDA and SQIVND (reference sequence). The CDR3 is made up of 15 amino acids. With V trimmed by 2 bases and J by 6 bases, 6 bases remained unmatched. In DNA form, the CDR3 reads TGTGCCAGTAGTATAACCCTCAGGGGGCCTCAGCCCCAGCATTTT. Translated: CASSITLRGPQPQHF.

This clonotype was observed at least ten times. The gene calls are TRBV10-1 and TRBJ1-3; D call uncertain. This CDR3 comprises 13 residues. Trimming removed 3 bases from V and 0 bases from J, with 3 bases in between. The V gene's germline CDR1 is WNHNN and CDR2 SYGVQD (reference sequence). This CDR3 reads CASSDDSGNTIYF. The CDR3, as DNA: TGCGCCAGCAGTGACGACTCTGGAAACACCATATATTTT.

This clonotype was found many times. The chain uses TRBV7-9 and TRBJ1-5; D is possibly TRBD1 (6 bases). Germline V gene lookup returns CDR1 SEHNR and CDR2 FQNEAQ (reference sequence). Trimming took 5 bases from V and 5 from J, leaving 16 bases between them. CDR3 size: 15 residues. CDR3 nucleotide sequence: TGTGCCAGCAGCGCGAGACAGGTTTCCGATCAGCCCCAGCATTTT. As protein: CASSARQVSDQPQHF.

This clonotype was recorded many times. The CDR3 is CASSTGQPNYGYTF. The DNA of the CDR3 is TGTGCCAGCAGCACGGGACAACCTAACTATGGCTACACCTTC. The chain joins TRBV14 to TRBJ1-2; D possibly corresponds to TRBD1 (6 bases). This CDR3 has 14 residues. V lost 5 bases and J lost 0, with 10 bases in between. Germline V CDR1 and CDR2: SGHDN, FVKESK.

This clonotype has just one count. The chain carries TRBV6-5 and TRBJ2-5; TRBD2 aligns across 8 bases. The CDR3 is made up of 11 amino acids. Germline CDR1 MNHEY, CDR2 SVGAGI. The CDR3 protein is CAAGGGETQYF. The CDR3 coding sequence is TGTGCAGCAGGCGGGGGGGAGACCCAGTACTTC.

In the case of this clonotype: A read error is possible here, since a much larger clone lies one base away. The rearrangement uses TRBV9 and TRBJ1-1, with D maybe TRBD1 (6 bases). This CDR3 is built from 13 residues. Germline assignment: CDR1 SGDLS and CDR2 YYNGEE. CDR3 sequence (DNA): TGTGCCAGCAGCACCGGGACACACACTGAAGCTTCCTTT. This gives the protein CASSTGTHTEASF. The whole variable domain, filled in from reference TRBV9 and TRBJ1-1, reads DSGVTQTPKHLITATGQRVTLRCSPRSGDLSVYWYQQSLDQGLQFLIQYYNGEERAKGNILERFSAQQFPDLHSELNLSSLELGDSALYFCASSTGTHTEASFGQGTRLTVV.

V usage is TRBV2 and J usage is TRBJ2-5; 12 nucleotides agree with TRBD1. Germline CDR1 SNHLY, CDR2 FYNNEI. There are 14 residues in the CDR3. Trimming removed 6 bases from V and 7 bases from J; junction bases left unmatched: 6. This CDR3 reads CASSGTGGLGTQYF. CDR3 nucleotide sequence: TGTGCCAGCAGCGGGACAGGGGGCCTGGGGACCCAGTACTTC.

In this sample, this clonotype turned up a few times. This chain connects TRBV2 to TRBJ1-2; D is undetermined. CDR1 SNHLY and CDR2 FYNNEI come from the germline V gene. Trimming pared 8 bases from V and 8 bases from J, leaving 12 bases between. This CDR3 spans 11 amino acids. CDR3 in amino acids: CASRNSDGYTF. In DNA form, the CDR3 reads TGTGCCAGCCGTAACAGCGACGGCTACACCTTC. Supplemented by reference TRBV2 and TRBJ1-2, the full variable domain reads EPEVTQTPSHQVTQMGQEVILRCVPISNHLYFYWYRQILGQKVEFLVSFYNNEISEKSEIFDDQFSVERPDGSNFTLKIRSTKLEDSAMYFCASRNSDGYTFGSGTRLTVV.

In this sample, this clonotype turned up many times. The V and J genes are TRBV10-3 and TRBJ1-1; a possible D gene is TRBD1 (5 bases). The V gene's germline CDR1 is ENHRY and CDR2 SYGVKD. CDR3 length: 16 amino acids. V shed 10 bases and J shed 4 bases, with 25 bases lying between them. The CDR3 protein is CATGGGTRLRGTEAFF. For the CDR3, the DNA is TGTGCCACCGGAGGAGGGACGAGGTTGAGGGGCACTGAAGCTTTCTTT.

The chain combines TRBV20-1 with TRBJ2-4, with a tentative D call TRBD2 (7 bases). V was cut by 1 base and J by 7 bases, with 17 bases left in between. Germline CDR1 is DFQATT and CDR2 is SNEGSKA (reference sequence). This CDR3 spans 15 amino acids. This CDR3 reads CSARAGAKGGNIQYF. The CDR3 bases are TGCAGTGCTAGAGCTGGAGCCAAGGGGGGGAACATTCAGTACTTC.

This clonotype was seen at least ten times. This chain joins TRBV29-1 and TRBJ2-5; 10 bases fit TRBD1. Trimming took 0 bases from V and 5 from J; bases not matched to a gene: 6. The germline V gene has CDR1 SQVTM and CDR2 ANQGSEA. The CDR3 covers 15 residues. Here the CDR3 DNA reads TGCAGCGTTGAAGATGGGACAGGGGAAGCGGAGACCCAGTACTTC. The encoded protein is CSVEDGTGEAETQYF. Drawing the rest from reference TRBV29-1 and TRBJ2-5, the complete variable domain is SAVISQKPSRDICQRGTSLTIQCQVDSQVTMMFWYRQQPGQSLTLIATANQGSEATYESGFVIDKFPISRPNLTFSTLTVSNMSPEDSSIYLCSVEDGTGEAETQYFGPGTRLLVL.

This clonotype was detected ten times or more. The chain uses TRBV20-1 and TRBJ2-7; unclear D gene. The V and J ends lost 5 bases and 2 bases respectively, with 4 bases between them. The CDR3 covers 10 residues. Germline lookup yields CDR1 DFQATT and CDR2 SNEGSKA (reference sequence). The CDR3 DNA reads as TGCAGTGCTCACACCTACGAGCAGTACTTC. Translated, it gives CSAHTYEQYF.

The table lists this clonotype with many counts. This sequence joins TRBV6-4 and TRBJ2-6; weak D call: TRBD1 (6 bases). The V and J ends lost 3 bases and 2 bases respectively, with 8 bases between them. The CDR3 length is 15 residues. Germline loops: CDR1 MRHNA, CDR2 SNTAGT. CDR3 DNA sequence: TGTGCCAGCAGTGAGACAGGTCCTGGGGCCAACGTCCTGACTTTC. This gives the protein CASSETGPGANVLTF.

This clonotype was seen repeatedly, ten times or more. This chain links TRBV2 with TRBJ1-1, with D unresolved. CDR3 length: 11 residues. V lost 7 bases and J lost 3, with 6 bases in between. Germline V lookup: CDR1 SNHLY, CDR2 FYNNEI. The CDR3 nucleotides read TGTGCCAGCAATACCTACACTGAAGCTTTCTTT. This sequence encodes CASNTYTEAFF.

This clonotype was seen many times. The chain combines TRBV29-1 with TRBJ2-7, with 7 bases aligning to TRBD2. The CDR3 is 13 residues long. V was pared by 8 bases and J by 3 bases, with 10 bases of the junction left unmatched. From germline, CDR1 is SQVTM and CDR2 ANQGSEA. The CDR3 reads CSIRRESNYEQYF. In DNA, the CDR3 is TGCAGCATTCGGCGGGAGTCCAACTACGAGCAGTACTTC.

This clonotype was picked up many times. The chain carries TRBV25-1 and TRBJ1-2, with a tentative D call TRBD1 (6 bases). This CDR3 is 15 amino acids long. Germline CDR1 is MGHDK and CDR2 is SYGVNS. Trimming removed 4 bases from V and 5 bases from J, with 17 bases in between. The CDR3 loop is CASSGNRVMGYGYTF. CDR3 DNA sequence: TGTGCCAGCAGTGGCAACAGGGTTATGGGGTATGGCTACACCTTC.

This clonotype was counted ten times or more. J is TRBJ2-7 and V is TRBV7-9, with D unresolved. There are 14 residues in the CDR3. V lost 1 base and J 5 bases, leaving 12 bases between the germline ends. CDR1 is SEHNR, CDR2 FQNEAQ, per germline (reference sequence). The CDR3 DNA reads as TGTGCCAGCAGCTTAGTTCTGCGGCACCACGAGCAGTACTTC. Translated, it gives CASSLVLRHHEQYF. Together with reference TRBV7-9 and TRBJ2-7, the CDR3 gives the full variable domain: DTGVSQNPRHKITKRGQNVTFRCDPISEHNRLYWYRQTLGQGPEFLTYFQNEAQLEKSRLLSDRFSAERPKGSFSTLEIQRTEQGDSAMYLCASSLVLRHHEQYFGPGTRLTVT.

In its sample, this clonotype was seen many times. The germline gene is not matched at one end of the junction; a read error may be the cause. This chain joins TRBV5-1 and TRBJ1-1, with D unresolved. The CDR3 is 13 residues long. CDR1 is SGHRS, CDR2 YFSETQ, per germline. CDR3: CASSLDRGGEAFF. The CDR3 DNA follows: TGTGCCAGCAGCTTAGATCGGGGTGGTGAAGCTTTCTTT.